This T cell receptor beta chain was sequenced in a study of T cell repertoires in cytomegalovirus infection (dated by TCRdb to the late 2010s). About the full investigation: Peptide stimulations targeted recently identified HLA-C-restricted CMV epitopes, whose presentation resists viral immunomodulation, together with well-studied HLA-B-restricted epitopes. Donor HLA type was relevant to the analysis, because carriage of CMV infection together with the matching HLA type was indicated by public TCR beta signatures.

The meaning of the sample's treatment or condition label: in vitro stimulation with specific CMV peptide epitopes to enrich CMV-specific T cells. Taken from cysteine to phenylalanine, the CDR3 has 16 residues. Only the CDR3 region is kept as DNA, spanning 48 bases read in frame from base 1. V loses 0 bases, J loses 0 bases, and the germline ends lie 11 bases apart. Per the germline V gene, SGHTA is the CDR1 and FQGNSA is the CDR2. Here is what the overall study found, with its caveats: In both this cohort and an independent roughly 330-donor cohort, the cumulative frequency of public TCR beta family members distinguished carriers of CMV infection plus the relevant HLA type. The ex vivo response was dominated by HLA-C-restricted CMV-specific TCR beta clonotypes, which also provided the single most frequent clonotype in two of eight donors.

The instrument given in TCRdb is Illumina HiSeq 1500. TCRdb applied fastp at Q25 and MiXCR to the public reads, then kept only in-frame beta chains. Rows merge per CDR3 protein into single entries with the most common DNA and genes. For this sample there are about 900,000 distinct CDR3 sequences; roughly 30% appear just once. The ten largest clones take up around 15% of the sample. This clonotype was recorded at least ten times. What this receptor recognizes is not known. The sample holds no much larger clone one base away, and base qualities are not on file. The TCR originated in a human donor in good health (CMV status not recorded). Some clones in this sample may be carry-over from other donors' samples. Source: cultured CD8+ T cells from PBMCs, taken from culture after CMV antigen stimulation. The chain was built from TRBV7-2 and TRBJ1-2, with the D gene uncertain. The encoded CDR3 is CASSLARDIANYGYTF. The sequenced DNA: TGTGCCAGCAGCTTAGCGCGAGACATCGCTAACTATGGCTACACCTTC.